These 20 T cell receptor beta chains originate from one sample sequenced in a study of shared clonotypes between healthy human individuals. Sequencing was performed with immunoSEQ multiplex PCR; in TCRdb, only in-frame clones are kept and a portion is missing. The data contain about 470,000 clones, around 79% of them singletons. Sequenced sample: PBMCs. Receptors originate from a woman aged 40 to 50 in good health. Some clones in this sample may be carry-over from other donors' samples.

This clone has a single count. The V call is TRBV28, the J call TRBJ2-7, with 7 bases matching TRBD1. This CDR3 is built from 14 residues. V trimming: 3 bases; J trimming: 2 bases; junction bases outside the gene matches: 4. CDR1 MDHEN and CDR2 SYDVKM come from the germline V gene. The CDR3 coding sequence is TGTGCCAGCAGTTTCTCAGGGGGTGCCTACGAGCAGTACTTC. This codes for CASSFSGGAYEQYF.

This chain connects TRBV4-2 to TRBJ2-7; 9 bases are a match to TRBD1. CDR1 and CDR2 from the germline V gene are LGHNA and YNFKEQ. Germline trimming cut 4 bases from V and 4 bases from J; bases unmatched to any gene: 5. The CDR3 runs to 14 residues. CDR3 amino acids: CASSPNRGLYEQYF. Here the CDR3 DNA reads TGTGCCAGCAGCCCGAACAGGGGGCTGTACGAGCAGTACTTC.

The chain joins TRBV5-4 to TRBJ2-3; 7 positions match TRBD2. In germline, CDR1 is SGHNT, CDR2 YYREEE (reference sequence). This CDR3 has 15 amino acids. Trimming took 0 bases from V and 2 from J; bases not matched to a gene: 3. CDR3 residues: CASSLGSGYTDTQYF. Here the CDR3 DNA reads TGTGCCAGCAGCTTGGGTAGCGGGTACACAGATACGCAGTATTTT.

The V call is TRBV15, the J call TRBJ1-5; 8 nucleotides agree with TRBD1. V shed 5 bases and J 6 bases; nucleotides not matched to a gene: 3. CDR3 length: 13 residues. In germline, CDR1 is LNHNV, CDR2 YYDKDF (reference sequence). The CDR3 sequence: CATSPDRGQPQHF. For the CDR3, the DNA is TGTGCCACCAGCCCCGACAGGGGTCAGCCCCAGCATTTT.

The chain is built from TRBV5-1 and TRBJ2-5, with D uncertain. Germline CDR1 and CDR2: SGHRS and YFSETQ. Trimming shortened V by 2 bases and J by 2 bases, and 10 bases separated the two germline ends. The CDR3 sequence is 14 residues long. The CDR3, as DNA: TGCGCCAGCAGCTTCGCCCTAACACAAGAGACCCAGTACTTC. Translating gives CASSFALTQETQYF.

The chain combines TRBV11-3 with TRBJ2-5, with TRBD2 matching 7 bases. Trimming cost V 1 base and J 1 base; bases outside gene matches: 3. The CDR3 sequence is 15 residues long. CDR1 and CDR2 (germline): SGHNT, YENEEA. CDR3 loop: CASSLAAGTQETQYF. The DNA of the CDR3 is TGTGCCAGCAGCTTAGCAGCGGGGACCCAAGAGACCCAGTACTTC. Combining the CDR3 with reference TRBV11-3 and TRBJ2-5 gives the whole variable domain EAGVVQSPRYKIIEKKQPVAFWCNPISGHNTLYWYLQNLGQGPELLIRYENEEAVDDSQLPKDRFSAERLKGVDSTLKIQPAELGDSAVYLCASSLAAGTQETQYFGPGTRLLVL.

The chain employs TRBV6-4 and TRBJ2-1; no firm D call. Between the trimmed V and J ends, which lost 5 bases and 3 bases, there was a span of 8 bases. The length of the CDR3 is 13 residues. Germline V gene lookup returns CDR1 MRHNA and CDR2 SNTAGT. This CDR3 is CASSLDLYNEQFF. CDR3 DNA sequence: TGTGCCAGCAGTCTTGATCTCTACAATGAGCAGTTCTTC.

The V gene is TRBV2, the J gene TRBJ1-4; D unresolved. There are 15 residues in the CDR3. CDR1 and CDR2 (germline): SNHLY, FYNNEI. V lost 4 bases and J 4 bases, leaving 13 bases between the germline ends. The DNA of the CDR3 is TGTGCCAGCAGTGGCTTAGGGCAGGTTAATGAAAAACTGTTTTTT. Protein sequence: CASSGLGQVNEKLFF.

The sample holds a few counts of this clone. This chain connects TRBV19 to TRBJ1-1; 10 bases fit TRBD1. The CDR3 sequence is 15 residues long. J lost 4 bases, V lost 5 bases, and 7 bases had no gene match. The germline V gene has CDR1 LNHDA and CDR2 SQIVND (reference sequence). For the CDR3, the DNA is TGTGCCAGTAGTCCTACACGGACAGGGGGCACTGAAGCTTTCTTT. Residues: CASSPTRTGGTEAFF.

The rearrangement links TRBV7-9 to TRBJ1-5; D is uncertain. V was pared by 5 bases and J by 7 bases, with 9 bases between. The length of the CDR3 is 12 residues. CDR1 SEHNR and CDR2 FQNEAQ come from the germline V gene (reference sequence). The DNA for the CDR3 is TGTGCCAGCAGCCCCGGATACCAGCCCCAGCATTTT. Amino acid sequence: CASSPGYQPQHF.

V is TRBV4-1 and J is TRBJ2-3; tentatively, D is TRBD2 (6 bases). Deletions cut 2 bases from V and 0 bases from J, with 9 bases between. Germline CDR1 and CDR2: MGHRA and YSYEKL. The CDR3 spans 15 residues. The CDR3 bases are TGCGCCAGCAGCCAATGGGCGGGGAGCACAGATACGCAGTATTTT. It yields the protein CASSQWAGSTDTQYF.

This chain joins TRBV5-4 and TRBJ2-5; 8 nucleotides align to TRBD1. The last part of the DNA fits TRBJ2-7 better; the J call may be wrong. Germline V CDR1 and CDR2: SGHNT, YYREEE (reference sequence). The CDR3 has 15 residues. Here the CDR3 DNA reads TGTGCCAGCAGCCAGGGACAGGTACCCTCCTACGAGCAGTACTTC. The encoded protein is CASSQGQVPSYEQYF.

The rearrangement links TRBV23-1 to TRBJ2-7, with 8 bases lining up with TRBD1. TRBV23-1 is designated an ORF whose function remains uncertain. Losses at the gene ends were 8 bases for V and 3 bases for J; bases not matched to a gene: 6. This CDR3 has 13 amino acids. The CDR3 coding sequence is TGCGCCAGCGGAACAGGGGGAAACTACGAGCAGTACTTC. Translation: CASGTGGNYEQYF.

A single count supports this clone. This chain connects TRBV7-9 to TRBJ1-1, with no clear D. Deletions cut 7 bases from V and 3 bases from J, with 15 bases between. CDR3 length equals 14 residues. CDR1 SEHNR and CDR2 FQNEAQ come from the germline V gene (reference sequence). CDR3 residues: CASTVYGEDTEAFF. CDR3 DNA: TGTGCCAGCACCGTCTATGGTGAGGACACTGAAGCTTTCTTT.

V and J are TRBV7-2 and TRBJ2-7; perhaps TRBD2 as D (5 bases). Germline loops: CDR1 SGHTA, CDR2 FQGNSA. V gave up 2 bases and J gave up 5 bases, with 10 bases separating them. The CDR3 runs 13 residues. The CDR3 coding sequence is TGTGCCAGCAGCTTAAGTAGGCGGGACGAGCAGTACTTC. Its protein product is CASSLSRRDEQYF.

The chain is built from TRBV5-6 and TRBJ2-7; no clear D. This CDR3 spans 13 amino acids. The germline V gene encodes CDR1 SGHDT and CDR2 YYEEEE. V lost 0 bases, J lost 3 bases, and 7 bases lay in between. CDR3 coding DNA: TGTGCCAGCAGCTTGGAGGGCTACTACGAGCAGTACTTC. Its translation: CASSLEGYYEQYF.

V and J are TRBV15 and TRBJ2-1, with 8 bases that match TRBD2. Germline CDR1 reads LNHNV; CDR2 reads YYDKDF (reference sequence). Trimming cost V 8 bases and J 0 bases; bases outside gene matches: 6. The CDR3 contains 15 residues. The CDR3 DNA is TGTGCCACCCCCGGGGGGGTAGGCTCCTACAATGAGCAGTTCTTC. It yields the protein CATPGGVGSYNEQFF. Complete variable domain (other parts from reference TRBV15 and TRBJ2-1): DAMVIQNPRYQVTQFGKPVTLSCSQTLNHNVMYWYQQKSSQAPKLLFHYYDKDFNNEADTPDNFQSRRPNTSFCFLDIRSPGLGDTAMYLCATPGGVGSYNEQFFGPGTRLTVL.

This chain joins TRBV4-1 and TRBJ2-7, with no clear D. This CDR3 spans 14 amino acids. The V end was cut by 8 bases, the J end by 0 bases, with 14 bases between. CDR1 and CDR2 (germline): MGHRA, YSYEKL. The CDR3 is CASGLASSSYEQYF. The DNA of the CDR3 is TGCGCCAGCGGCCTCGCCAGCAGCTCCTACGAGCAGTACTTC.

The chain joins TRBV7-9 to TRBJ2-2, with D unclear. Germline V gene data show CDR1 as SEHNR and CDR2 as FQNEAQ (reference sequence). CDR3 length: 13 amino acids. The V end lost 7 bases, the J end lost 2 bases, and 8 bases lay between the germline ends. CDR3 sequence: CASKEINTGELFF. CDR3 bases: TGTGCCAGCAAAGAGATAAACACCGGGGAGCTGTTTTTT.

The CDR3 is CSVENPPGAGDTQYF. The CDR3 region has the DNA TGCAGCGTTGAGAACCCGCCGGGAGCTGGGGATACGCAGTATTTT. V is TRBV29-1 and J is TRBJ2-3, with D possibly TRBD2 on 6 matching bases. CDR1 and CDR2 from the germline V gene are SQVTM and ANQGSEA. Trimming pared 3 bases from V and 6 bases from J, leaving 19 bases between. There are 15 residues in the CDR3.